Below are 19 T cell receptor beta chains sequenced from a single sample in a study of T cells in Graves' hyperthyroidism and ophthalmopathy. Amplification of TCR beta CDR3 regions was performed using RNA transcripts as template. HTBI primers were used for first-round RT-PCR of the TCR CDR3. MiXCR, applied by TCRdb to the multiplex PCR reads, yields one record per CDR3 protein. The sample records a few hundred thousand distinct CDR3 sequences, about 15% being singletons. The sample was blood. Receptor source: a woman in her twenties or thirties with Graves' hyperthyroidism.

In this sample, this clonotype turned up many times. The CDR3 is CASSSFDRGLYEQYF. The CDR3 region has the DNA TGTGCCAGCAGCTCCTTTGACAGGGGGCTCTACGAGCAGTACTTC. The rearrangement uses TRBV7-2 and TRBJ2-7; TRBD1 aligns across 10 bases. The CDR3 has 15 amino acids. From germline, CDR1 is SGHTA and CDR2 FQGNSA. After removal of 4 bases from V and 3 bases from J, the junction contained 6 bases not matched to a gene.

This clonotype was detected ten times or more. V usage is TRBV9 and J usage is TRBJ2-1; tentatively, D is TRBD2 (5 bases). Per germline, CDR1 SGDLS and CDR2 YYNGEE. Trimming took 0 bases from V and 3 from J, leaving 10 bases between them. This CDR3 has 15 amino acids. The CDR3 nucleotides are TGTGCCAGCAGCGTAGAACTAGGCAACTACAATGAGCAGTTCTTC. It translates to CASSVELGNYNEQFF.

This clonotype was seen only a few times. V gene TRBV4-1 combines with J gene TRBJ1-5; D perhaps matches TRBD1 (6 bases). Germline V gives CDR1 MGHRA, CDR2 YSYEKL. This CDR3 is 15 amino acids long. V was clipped by 4 bases and J by 3 bases, with 13 bases between them. The CDR3, as DNA: TGCGCCAGCAGCCTAGGTAGACAGGTCAATCAGCCCCAGCATTTT. It specifies CASSLGRQVNQPQHF.

The chain couples TRBV12-3 or TRBV12-4 to TRBJ2-4; D might be TRBD1 (5 bases). CDR3 length equals 14 residues. Trimming removed 6 bases from V and 2 bases from J, with 11 bases in between. Written as DNA, the CDR3 is TGTGCCAGCAGCCATACAGGATCCAAAAACATTCAGTACTTC. It translates to CASSHTGSKNIQYF.

This clonotype showed up just a few times. V usage is TRBV5-4 and J usage is TRBJ2-5, with TRBD2 matching over 10 bases. The ends lost 2 bases at V and 2 bases at J; junction bases unmatched: 6. CDR3 length: 16 residues. CDR1 and CDR2 from the germline V gene are SGHNT and YYREEE (reference sequence). This CDR3 is CASSLPGLAYQETQYF. CDR3 DNA: TGTGCCAGCAGCTTACCGGGACTAGCGTATCAAGAGACCCAGTACTTC.

J is TRBJ1-6 and V is TRBV20-1; 8 nucleotides align to TRBD1. V lost 6 bases, J lost 7 bases, and 8 bases stayed unmatched. Germline V gene sequence: CDR1 DFQATT, CDR2 SNEGSKA (reference sequence). This CDR3 has 14 residues. CDR3 region: CSATPGQANSPLHF. CDR3 in DNA: TGCAGTGCCACACCGGGACAGGCGAATTCACCCCTCCACTTT.

The CDR3 region has the DNA TGTGCCAGCAGCCTCGAGTCGGGAGTTTTTAATACGCAGTATTTT. It encodes CASSLESGVFNTQYF. This chain uses TRBV11-3 with TRBJ2-3, with D perhaps matching TRBD2 (6 bases). Germline assignment: CDR1 SGHNT and CDR2 YENEEA. The CDR3 runs 15 residues. V dropped 5 bases and J dropped 7 bases, with 19 bases sitting between them.

This clonotype was recorded many times. V and J are TRBV2 and TRBJ1-5; TRBD1 aligns across 9 bases. The V gene end was trimmed by 6 bases and the J gene end by 6 bases; junction bases not matched to a gene: 9. The CDR3 sequence is 15 residues long. CDR1 and CDR2 (germline): SNHLY, FYNNEI. DNA for the CDR3: TGTGCCAGCAGCCCAACGGACAGGGGTTCTCAGCCCCAGCATTTT. This gives the protein CASSPTDRGSQPQHF.

Many counts were recorded for this clonotype. This chain links TRBV5-6 with TRBJ2-7; D may be TRBD1 (5 bases). V shed 1 base and J shed 3 bases, with 17 bases lying between them. Germline CDR1 is SGHDT and CDR2 is YYEEEE. The CDR3 has 16 amino acids. For the CDR3, the DNA is TGTGCCAGCAGCTTGACTACGGGTGGGGCCGACTACGAGCAGTACTTC. Residues: CASSLTTGGADYEQYF. Filled out from reference TRBV5-6 and TRBJ2-7, the complete variable domain reads DAGVTQSPTHLIKTRGQQVTLRCSPKSGHDTVSWYQQALGQGPQFIFQYYEEEERQRGNFPDRFSGHQFPNYSSELNVNALLLGDSALYLCASSLTTGGADYEQYFGPGTRLTVT.

J is TRBJ2-1 and V is TRBV20-1; TRBD2 aligns across 11 bases. Losses at the gene ends were 6 bases for V and 4 bases for J; bases not matched to a gene: 8. The CDR3 length is 15 residues. CDR1 DFQATT and CDR2 SNEGSKA come from the germline V gene (reference sequence). CDR3 nucleotides: TGCAGTGCCAAGACTAGCGGGAAAAGTTACAATGAGCAGTTCTTC. Amino acid sequence: CSAKTSGKSYNEQFF.

This clonotype was seen repeatedly, ten times or more. This rearrangement joins TRBV4-1 to TRBJ2-7; D remains unclear. The CDR3 covers 13 residues. Germline CDR1 MGHRA, CDR2 YSYEKL. Trimming cost V 1 base and J 2 bases, with 6 bases left between them. The CDR3 protein is CASSQVFPYEQYF. The CDR3 region has the DNA TGCGCCAGCAGCCAAGTTTTCCCCTACGAGCAGTACTTC.

In its sample, this clonotype was seen many times. The chain joins TRBV9 to TRBJ1-1; D remains ambiguous. The germline V gene encodes CDR1 SGDLS and CDR2 YYNGEE. V was trimmed by 4 bases and J by 3 bases, leaving 10 bases between them. This CDR3 has 13 amino acids. The DNA of the CDR3 is TGTGCCAGCAGCACAGACTCGGACACTGAAGCTTTCTTT. Translating gives CASSTDSDTEAFF.

V is TRBV5-1 and J is TRBJ1-4; unclear D gene. V dropped 3 bases and J dropped 2 bases, with 8 bases sitting between them. CDR1 is SGHRS, CDR2 YFSETQ, per germline. The CDR3 consists of 14 residues. CDR3 sequence reads: CASSSSVTNEKLFF. The CDR3 DNA reads as TGCGCCAGCAGCTCTAGCGTGACTAATGAAAAACTGTTTTTT.

V usage is TRBV6-1 and J usage is TRBJ2-1; tentatively, D is TRBD1 (6 bases). V was pared by 6 bases and J by 9 bases, with 15 bases between. The CDR3 covers 13 residues. Per germline, CDR1 MNHNS and CDR2 SASEGT. Here the CDR3 reads CASRPTGYGEQFF. The CDR3 DNA reads TGTGCCAGCAGGCCTACAGGGTACGGTGAGCAGTTCTTC.

This clonotype occurred a few times. The chain recombines TRBV15 with TRBJ1-2; D gene uncertain. The germline CDR1 and CDR2 sequences are LNHNV and YYDKDF (reference sequence). The CDR3 has 15 residues. V gave up 1 base and J gave up 1 base, with 10 bases separating them. This CDR3 reads CATSRVRASNYGYTF. The CDR3 region has the DNA TGTGCCACCAGCAGAGTAAGGGCAAGTAACTATGGCTACACCTTC.

In this sample, this clonotype turned up a few times. In nucleotides, the CDR3 is TGCGCCAGCAGTGAGACCGGGATTGAGACAGATACGCAGTATTTT. Its protein is CASSETGIETDTQYF. V usage is TRBV10-1 and J usage is TRBJ2-3; possibly TRBD2 for D (5 bases). In germline, CDR1 is WNHNN, CDR2 SYGVQD (reference sequence). Trimming stripped 2 bases from V and 3 bases from J, with 12 bases between. The length of the CDR3 is 15 residues.

This clonotype was seen many times. The chain combines TRBV20-1 with TRBJ2-2; D not certain. The CDR3 is made up of 12 amino acids. V was pared by 1 base and J by 5 bases, with 5 bases between. Germline-derived CDR1 and CDR2 are DFQATT and SNEGSKA (reference sequence). CDR3: CSARGPTGELFF. CDR3 sequence (DNA): TGCAGTGCTAGAGGACCTACCGGGGAGCTGTTTTTT.

This clonotype has more than one count but fewer than ten. The J gene is TRBJ1-6, the V gene TRBV30, with a tentative D call TRBD1 (5 bases). V was cut by 4 bases and J by 1 base, with 8 bases left in between. CDR1 GTSNPN and CDR2 SVGIG come from the germline V gene (reference sequence). The CDR3 is made up of 14 amino acids. CDR3 loop: CAWTGGSYNSPLHF. The DNA for the CDR3 is TGTGCCTGGACGGGGGGGTCCTATAATTCACCCCTCCACTTT.

This clonotype has a handful of counts. The chain has TRBV20-1 and TRBJ2-7, with 8 bases matching TRBD1. Losses at the gene ends were 0 bases for V and 6 bases for J; bases not matched to a gene: 10. Germline loops: CDR1 DFQATT, CDR2 SNEGSKA (reference sequence). The CDR3 totals 15 residues. The CDR3 DNA is TGCAGTGCTAGAGATCCAGCAGGGGGCGTCGTCGAGCAGTACTTC. It codes for CSARDPAGGVVEQYF.